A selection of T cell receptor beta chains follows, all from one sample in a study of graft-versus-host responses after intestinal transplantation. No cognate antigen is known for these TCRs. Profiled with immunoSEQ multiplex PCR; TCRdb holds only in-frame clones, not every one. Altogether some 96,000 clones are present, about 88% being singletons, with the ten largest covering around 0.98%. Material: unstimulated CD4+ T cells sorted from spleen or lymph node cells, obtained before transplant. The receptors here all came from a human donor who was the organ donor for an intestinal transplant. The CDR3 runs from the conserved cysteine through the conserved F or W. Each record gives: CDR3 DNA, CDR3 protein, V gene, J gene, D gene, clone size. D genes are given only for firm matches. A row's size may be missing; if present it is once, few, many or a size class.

TGTGCCAGCAGACTAGCGGGGGTAGAGACCCAGTACTTC	CASRLAGVETQYF	TRBV2	TRBJ2-5	TRBD2	.
TGTGCCAGCAGCTTAGATTGGGGGACTAGCGGCTCCTACGAGCAGTACTTC	CASSLDWGTSGSYEQYF	TRBV7-2	TRBJ2-7	TRBD2	.
TGCGCCAGCAGCTTGGGTCCGCGGGACAGGTATAACACTGAAGCTTTCTTT	CASSLGPRDRYNTEAFF	TRBV5-1	TRBJ1-1	TRBD1	.
TGTGCCAGCAGCACTAGCGGGGGGACAGAGACCCAGTACTTC	CASSTSGGTETQYF	TRBV6-1	TRBJ2-5	TRBD2	.
TGTGTCTGTGACCCTCCAATCACAACTAATGAAAAACTGTTTTTT	CVCDPPITTNEKLFF	TRBV19	TRBJ1-4	.	once
TGTGCCAGCAGCTTGGCAGGGAAGCGCCCCAATCAGCCCCAGCATTTT	CASSLAGKRPNQPQHF	TRBV5-6	TRBJ1-5	.	.
TGTGCCAGCAGCCCCCTATTAAACTCTGGAAACACCATATATTTT	CASSPLLNSGNTIYF	TRBV7-9	TRBJ1-3	.	.
TGTGCCAGGGGGGAAAGGAGCCGACAGGGCTCCTATAATTCACCCCTCCACTTT	CARGERSRQGSYNSPLHF	TRBV2	TRBJ1-6	TRBD1	.
TGTGCCAGCAGCTTGACAGGGTACTACACTGAAGCTTTCTTT	CASSLTGYYTEAFF	TRBV7-8	TRBJ1-1	TRBD1	.
TGTGCCAGTAGTATGACAGGGATTTACTCCGGGGAGCTGTTTTTT	CASSMTGIYSGELFF	TRBV19	TRBJ2-2	TRBD1	.
TGCGCCAGCAGCTTGTTAGCTAGCGGGGGGGCGTCAGATACGCAGTATTTT	CASSLLASGGASDTQYF	TRBV5-1	TRBJ2-3	TRBD2	once
TGTGCCAGCAGCTTATCGGCAGGGGGCTATAATTCACCCCTCCACTTT	CASSLSAGGYNSPLHF	TRBV11-2	TRBJ1-6	TRBD1	.
TGTGCCAGCAAAACAGGGCTCACAGATACGCAGTATTTT	CASKTGLTDTQYF	TRBV11-1	TRBJ2-3	.	.
TGTGCCAGCAGCTTAGGGCAGTGGGAAAAAAACATTCAGTACTTC	CASSLGQWEKNIQYF	TRBV7-8	TRBJ2-4	.	.
TGCGCCAGCAGTGAGTCAGGAAGGGTGAATGAGCAGTTCTTC	CASSESGRVNEQFF	TRBV10-1	TRBJ2-1	.	.
TGTGCCAGCCGGCGGGACCCATCCCCATATGAGCAGTTCTTC	CASRRDPSPYEQFF	TRBV7-9	TRBJ2-1	.	.
TGTGCCAGCTTCGAGGGGGGTTCGGCGGTGTATGGCTACACCTTC	CASFEGGSAVYGYTF	TRBV28	TRBJ1-2	.	.
TGTGCCAGCAGCCAAGATCGTGGTGCCAGGGGGCTGCCAACTAACTATGGCTACACCTTC	CASSQDRGARGLPTNYGYTF	TRBV4-2	TRBJ1-2	TRBD1	.
TGCGCCAGCAGCCAGACAGGCCGTCCGTACGAGCAGTACTTC	CASSQTGRPYEQYF	TRBV4-1	TRBJ2-7	.	.
TGTGCCAGCACGCCCGGGACAGCGAACACCGGGGAGCTGTTTTTT	CASTPGTANTGELFF	TRBV7-3	TRBJ2-2	TRBD1	.
TGTGCCAGCAGCCAATCTTTAGTGGCCAGACAGGTCGGTTTCGGCAATGAGCAGTTCTTC	CASSQSLVARQVGFGNEQFF	TRBV4-2	TRBJ2-1	.	.
TGCGCCAGCAGCAAGGGAGGGGGCTACGAGCAGTACTTC	CASSKGGGYEQYF	TRBV4-1	TRBJ2-7	.	.
TGCGCCAGCAGCCCCCTAACCTGGACAGCTGGAAACACCATATATTTT	CASSPLTWTAGNTIYF	TRBV4-1	TRBJ1-3	.	.